This TCR beta chain was identified during a study of T cell changes during pregnancy in multiple sclerosis. The CDR3 extends over 13 amino acids. In germline, CDR1 is GTSNPN, CDR2 SVGIG (reference sequence). V lost 2 bases to trimming and J lost 6 bases, with 13 bases between them. This clone was seen a few times. Measured with immunoSEQ multiplex PCR; TCRdb has only the in-frame clones, and not every one. The sample yields 45,000 or so clones, more than 85% seen once. V and J are TRBV30 and TRBJ1-2, with no clear D. This clonotype originated in a female donor with multiple sclerosis, enrolled in a pregnancy study. This sample comprised CD8+ T cells from peripheral blood mononuclear cells, obtained after pregnancy. Here the CDR3 DNA reads TGTGCCTGGAGTCCAACGGACTTTGATGGCTACACCTTC. This translates into CAWSPTDFDGYTF. The whole variable domain, filled in from reference TRBV30 and TRBJ1-2, reads SQTIHQWPATLVQPVGSPLSLECTVEGTSNPNLYWYRQAAGRGLQLLFYSVGIGQISSEVPQNLSASRPQDRQFILSSKKLLLSDSGFYLCAWSPTDFDGYTFGSGTRLTVV.